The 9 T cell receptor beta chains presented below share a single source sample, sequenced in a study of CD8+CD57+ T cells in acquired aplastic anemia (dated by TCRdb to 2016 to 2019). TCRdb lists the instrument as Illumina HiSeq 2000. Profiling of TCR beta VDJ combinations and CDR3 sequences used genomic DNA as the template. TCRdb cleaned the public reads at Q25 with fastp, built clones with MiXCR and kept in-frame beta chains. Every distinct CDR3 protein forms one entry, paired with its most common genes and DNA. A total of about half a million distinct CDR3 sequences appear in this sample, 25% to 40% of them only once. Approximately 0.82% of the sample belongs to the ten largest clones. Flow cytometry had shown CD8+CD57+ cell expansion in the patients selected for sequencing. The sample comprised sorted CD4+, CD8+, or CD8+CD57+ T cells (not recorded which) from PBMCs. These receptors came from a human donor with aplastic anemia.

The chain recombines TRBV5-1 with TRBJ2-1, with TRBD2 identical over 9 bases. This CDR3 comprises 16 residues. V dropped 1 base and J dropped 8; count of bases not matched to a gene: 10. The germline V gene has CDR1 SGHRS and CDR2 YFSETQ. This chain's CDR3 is CASSLSGLAGIDEQFF. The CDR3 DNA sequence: TGCGCCAGCAGCTTGTCGGGACTAGCTGGAATCGATGAGCAGTTCTTC.

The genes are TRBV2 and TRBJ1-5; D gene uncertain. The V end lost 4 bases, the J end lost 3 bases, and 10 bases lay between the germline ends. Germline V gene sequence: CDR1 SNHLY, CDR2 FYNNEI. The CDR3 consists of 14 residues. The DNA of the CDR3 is TGTGCCAGCAGTGTCGGATTTTCCAATCAGCCCCAGCATTTT. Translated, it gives CASSVGFSNQPQHF.

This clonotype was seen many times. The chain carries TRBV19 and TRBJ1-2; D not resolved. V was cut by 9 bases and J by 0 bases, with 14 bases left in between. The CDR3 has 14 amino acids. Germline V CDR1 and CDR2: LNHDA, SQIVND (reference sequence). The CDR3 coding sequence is TGTGCCAGCTCCTCAAGAGGACCTAACTATGGCTACACCTTC. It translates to CASSSRGPNYGYTF.

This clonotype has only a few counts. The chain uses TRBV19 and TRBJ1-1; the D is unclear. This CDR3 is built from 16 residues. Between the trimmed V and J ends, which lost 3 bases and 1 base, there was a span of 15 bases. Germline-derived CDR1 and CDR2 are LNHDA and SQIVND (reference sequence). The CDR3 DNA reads TGTGCCAGTAGTATGTACTCAGGAGCCTCGAACACTGAAGCTTTCTTT. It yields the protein CASSMYSGASNTEAFF.

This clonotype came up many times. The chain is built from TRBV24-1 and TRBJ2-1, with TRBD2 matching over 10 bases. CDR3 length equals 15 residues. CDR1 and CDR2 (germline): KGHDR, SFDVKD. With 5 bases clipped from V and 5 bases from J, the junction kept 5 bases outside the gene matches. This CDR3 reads CATSGTSGFDNEQFF. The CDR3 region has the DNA TGTGCCACCAGTGGGACTAGCGGATTTGACAATGAGCAGTTCTTC.

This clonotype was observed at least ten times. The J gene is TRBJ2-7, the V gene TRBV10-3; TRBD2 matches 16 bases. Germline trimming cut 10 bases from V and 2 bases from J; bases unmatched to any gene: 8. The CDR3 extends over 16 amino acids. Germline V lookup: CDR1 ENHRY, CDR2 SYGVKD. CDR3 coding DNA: TGTGCCAGCAAACCGGGACTAGCGGGAGGGGCCTACGAGCAGTACTTC. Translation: CASKPGLAGGAYEQYF.

The CDR3 is CASMPQNRGQSGGYTF. The CDR3 DNA reads TGTGCCAGCATGCCCCAAAACAGGGGCCAGAGTGGTGGCTACACCTTC. The rearrangement uses TRBV25-1 and TRBJ1-2, with TRBD1 matching over 7 bases. Germline CDR1 is MGHDK and CDR2 is SYGVNS. This CDR3 is built from 16 residues. The junction had 18 bases not matched to a gene; V was cut back by 7 bases and J by 7 bases.

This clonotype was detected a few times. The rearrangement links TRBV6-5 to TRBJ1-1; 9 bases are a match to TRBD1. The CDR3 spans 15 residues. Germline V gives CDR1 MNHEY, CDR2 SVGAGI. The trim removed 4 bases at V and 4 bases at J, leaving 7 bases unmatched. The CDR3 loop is CASSLGQGSSTEAFF. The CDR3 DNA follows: TGTGCCAGCAGTTTGGGACAGGGAAGTAGCACTGAAGCTTTCTTT.

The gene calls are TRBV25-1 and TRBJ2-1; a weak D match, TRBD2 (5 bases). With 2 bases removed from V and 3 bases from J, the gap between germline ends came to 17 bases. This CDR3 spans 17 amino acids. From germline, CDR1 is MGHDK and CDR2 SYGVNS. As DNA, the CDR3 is TGTGCCAGCAGTGAAATATTGGGTAGGGAGCGCTACAATGAGCAGTTCTTC. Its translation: CASSEILGRERYNEQFF. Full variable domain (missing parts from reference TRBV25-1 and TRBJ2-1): EADIYQTPRYLVIGTGKKITLECSQTMGHDKMYWYQQDPGMELHLIHYSYGVNSTEKGDLSSESTVSRIRTEHFPLTLESARPSHTSQYLCASSEILGRERYNEQFFGPGTRLTVL.